One and the same sample provided the 26 T cell receptor beta chains below, sequenced in a study of blood T cell repertoires in COVID-19. Using immunoSEQ multiplex PCR, the repertoire was profiled, and TCRdb retains in-frame clones only, with some absent. In the table there are 210,000 or so clones, about 90% of which are singletons. The sequencing sample was made of PBMCs or T cells enriched from blood (not recorded which). The receptor source for this set is a man younger than 40 who had recovered from COVID-19.

The gene calls are TRBV27 and TRBJ2-1, with 9 bases fitting TRBD2. Germline CDR1 reads MNHEY; CDR2 reads SMNVEV (reference sequence). The CDR3 sequence is 14 residues long. After removal of 2 bases from V and 7 bases from J, the junction contained 3 bases not matched to a gene. CDR3 nucleotides: TGTGCCAGCAGTTTAGGGACTAGCAGTAATGAGCAGTTCTTC. As protein: CASSLGTSSNEQFF.

A single count supports this clone. V is TRBV5-1 and J is TRBJ2-3; 9 nucleotides line up with TRBD2. The CDR3 consists of 14 residues. The V gene's germline CDR1 is SGHRS and CDR2 YFSETQ. Trimming at V came to 6 bases and at J to 4 bases, leaving 6 bases not matched to a gene. CDR3 loop: CASKREEAADTQYF. DNA for the CDR3: TGCGCCAGCAAGCGGGAGGAGGCGGCAGATACGCAGTATTTT.

V usage is TRBV28 and J usage is TRBJ2-1; tentative D call: TRBD1 (5 bases). The germline CDR1 and CDR2 sequences are MDHEN and SYDVKM. The CDR3 runs 12 residues. Trimming took off 6 bases at V and 4 bases at J, with 7 bases between the two ends. The CDR3: CASSRQYNEQFF. The DNA of the CDR3 is TGTGCCAGCAGCCGACAGTACAATGAGCAGTTCTTC.

The chain uses TRBV5-8 and TRBJ1-1; perhaps TRBD1 as D (6 bases). The CDR3 runs to 15 residues. Germline loops: CDR1 SGHTS, CDR2 YDEGEE. The V gene lost 4 bases and the J gene lost 1 base, with 14 bases spanning the gap. The CDR3 loop is CASSGTGTWNTEAFF. CDR3 coding DNA: TGTGCCAGCAGCGGAACCGGGACATGGAACACTGAAGCTTTCTTT. Full variable domain (missing parts from reference TRBV5-8 and TRBJ1-1): EAGVTQSPTHLIKTRGQQATLRCSPISGHTSVYWYQQALGLGLQFLLWYDEGEERNRGNFPPRFSGRQFPNYSSELNVNALELEDSALYLCASSGTGTWNTEAFFGQGTRLTVV.

The chain has TRBV24-1 and TRBJ1-1; D is unclear. V gave up 4 bases and J gave up 10 bases, with 12 bases separating them. This CDR3 has 12 amino acids. Germline-derived CDR1 and CDR2 are KGHDR and SFDVKD. CDR3 amino acids: CATSDFDRVAFF. The CDR3 DNA sequence: TGTGCCACCAGTGACTTCGATCGGGTAGCTTTCTTT.

The chain carries TRBV30 and TRBJ1-3; D is perhaps TRBD1 (5 bases). Germline V lookup: CDR1 GTSNPN, CDR2 SVGIG (reference sequence). The CDR3 extends over 12 amino acids. V was shortened by 3 bases and J by 8 bases, with 11 bases between the two germline ends. In nucleotides, the CDR3 is TGTGCCTGGAGCCACGGAGGGGACACCATATATTTT. Translation: CAWSHGGDTIYF.

In DNA, the CDR3 is TGTGCCAGCAGCCCCCCTCGAACCCGGTCTTATGGCTACACCTTC. This sequence encodes CASSPPRTRSYGYTF. The rearrangement joins TRBV7-7 to TRBJ1-2; D is undetermined. CDR3 length equals 15 residues. The germline CDR1 and CDR2 sequences are SSHAT and FNYEAQ (reference sequence). Trimming stripped 5 bases from V and 5 bases from J, with 18 bases between.

The chain joins TRBV6-5 to TRBJ2-5; TRBD1 is a possible D gene (5 bases). The CDR3 spans 16 residues. Germline CDR1 reads MNHEY; CDR2 reads SVGAGI. Trimming took off 0 bases at V and 4 bases at J, with 15 bases between the two ends. The DNA of the CDR3 is TGTGCCAGCAGTTACTCATCTAGGGGCTTGGGAGAGACCCAGTACTTC. It is translated as CASSYSSRGLGETQYF.

The V and J genes are TRBV7-6 and TRBJ1-3; 9 bases are a match to TRBD1. The J segment lost 7 bases and the V segment lost 4 bases, leaving 2 bases of the junction unmatched. From germline, CDR1 is SGHVS and CDR2 FNYEAQ. The CDR3 is 13 residues long. The CDR3 spells CASSYGQGNTIYF. The CDR3 nucleotides are TGTGCCAGCAGCTACGGACAGGGGAACACCATATATTTT.

The chain links TRBV9 to TRBJ2-7; D is undetermined. From germline, CDR1 is SGDLS and CDR2 YYNGEE. Trimming left V 0 bases short and J 6 bases short, with 13 bases between. This CDR3 is 14 amino acids long. CDR3 bases: TGTGCCAGCAGCGTAGTTGGTACCGGCGGCGAGCAGTACTTC. This codes for CASSVVGTGGEQYF.

This chain links TRBV6-1 with TRBJ2-5; 7 bases are shared with TRBD1. V trimming: 3 bases; J trimming: 5 bases; junction bases outside the gene matches: 6. The CDR3 is 14 residues long. Germline-derived CDR1 and CDR2 are MNHNS and SASEGT. The CDR3, as DNA: TGTGCCAGCAGTGACGACAGGGTGGAGGAGACCCAGTACTTC. This sequence encodes CASSDDRVEETQYF.

J is TRBJ1-5 and V is TRBV5-1, with D possibly matching TRBD1 (6 bases). This CDR3 has 15 amino acids. Germline-derived CDR1 and CDR2 are SGHRS and YFSETQ. V lost 0 bases and J 6 bases, leaving 13 bases between the germline ends. The CDR3 region is CASSLGGQQGQPQHF. CDR3 nucleotides: TGCGCCAGCAGCTTGGGGGGGCAACAGGGTCAGCCCCAGCATTTT.

Here the CDR3 reads CASSPDRYEQYF. In DNA, the CDR3 is TGTGCCAGCTCACCCGACAGGTACGAGCAGTACTTC. V is TRBV18 and J is TRBJ2-7, with D possibly being TRBD1 (6 bases). CDR3 length: 12 amino acids. Looked up from germline, CDR1 is KGHSH and CDR2 is LQKENI. The V and J ends lost 3 bases and 4 bases respectively, with 7 bases between them.

This sequence joins TRBV20-1 and TRBJ2-7, with D unresolved. Trimming cost V 2 bases and J 5 bases, with 4 bases left between them. The CDR3 runs 10 residues. Germline assignment: CDR1 DFQATT and CDR2 SNEGSKA (reference sequence). In nucleotides, the CDR3 is TGCAGTGCTAGACTTAACGAGCAGTACTTC. Residues: CSARLNEQYF.

The rearrangement links TRBV3-1 (or the pseudogene TRBV3-2) to TRBJ2-7, with D maybe TRBD1 (5 bases). This CDR3 has 15 residues. The germline gives CDR1 LGHDT, CDR2 YNNKEL (reference sequence). The V and J ends lost 4 bases and 0 bases respectively, with 13 bases between them. This CDR3 reads CASSPSGKSSYEQYF. CDR3 in DNA: TGTGCCAGCAGCCCCTCAGGGAAGAGCTCCTACGAGCAGTACTTC.

The J gene is TRBJ2-1, the V gene TRBV20-1, with a possible D match to TRBD2 (6 bases). This CDR3 has 13 amino acids. The V gene lost 3 bases and the J gene lost 8 bases, with 14 bases spanning the gap. CDR1 is DFQATT, CDR2 SNEGSKA, per germline (reference sequence). The CDR3 region has the DNA TGCAGTGCTAGTCAGCTCCGGAGGGATGAGCAGTTCTTC. It is translated as CSASQLRRDEQFF.

This chain links TRBV30 with TRBJ1-5; 7 bases are a match to TRBD1. CDR3 size: 14 residues. Germline assignment: CDR1 GTSNPN and CDR2 SVGIG (reference sequence). The J segment lost 6 bases and the V segment lost 1 base, leaving 6 bases of the junction unmatched. This CDR3 reads CAWSAQQGTQPQHF. The CDR3 nucleotides read TGTGCCTGGAGTGCCCAACAGGGGACTCAGCCCCAGCATTTT.

The V call is TRBV2, the J call TRBJ1-1; no reliable D call. The germline V gene encodes CDR1 SNHLY and CDR2 FYNNEI. CDR3 size: 13 residues. Between the trimmed V and J ends, which lost 6 bases and 0 bases, there was a span of 8 bases. CDR3 coding DNA: TGTGCCAGCAGCGCGGCGGTGAACACTGAAGCTTTCTTT. Translation gives CASSAAVNTEAFF.

The chain employs TRBV27 and TRBJ1-4; D possibly corresponds to TRBD1 (5 bases). The germline CDR1 and CDR2 sequences are MNHEY and SMNVEV (reference sequence). Trimming pared 0 bases from V and 4 bases from J, leaving 12 bases between. The CDR3 contains 16 residues. The CDR3 loop reads CASSLSFGAFNEKLFF. DNA for the CDR3: TGTGCCAGCAGTTTATCGTTTGGGGCTTTTAATGAAAAACTGTTTTTT.

The gene calls are TRBV7-2 and TRBJ2-2; TRBD1 aligns across 7 bases. The V and J ends lost 2 bases and 1 base, in that order; junction bases with no gene match: 7. The CDR3 has 17 residues. Germline assignment: CDR1 SGHTA and CDR2 FQGNSA. The CDR3 loop is CASSLQVWTGNTGELFF. The DNA for the CDR3 is TGTGCCAGCAGCTTACAGGTTTGGACAGGGAACACCGGGGAGCTGTTTTTT.

The rearrangement links TRBV5-1 to TRBJ2-1; TRBD2 matches 8 bases. Trimming removed 6 bases from V and 0 bases from J; junction bases left unmatched: 8. The CDR3 is 16 amino acids. Germline loops: CDR1 SGHRS, CDR2 YFSETQ. CDR3: CASTGGAVNSYNEQFF. The CDR3 DNA reads as TGCGCCAGCACCGGGGGGGCGGTAAACTCCTACAATGAGCAGTTCTTC.

This chain connects TRBV5-1 to TRBJ2-3; 8 bases line up with TRBD1. The CDR3 is 19 amino acids. J gave up 4 bases and V 0 bases, and 16 bases lay outside the gene matches. In germline, CDR1 is SGHRS, CDR2 YFSETQ. CDR3 sequence: CASSLARRQGSGGADTQYF. The CDR3 nucleotides read TGCGCCAGCAGCTTGGCCCGTCGACAGGGGTCGGGCGGGGCAGATACGCAGTATTTT.

The chain employs TRBV4-1 and TRBJ2-7; 12 bases are shared with TRBD2. This CDR3 contains 19 residues. V lost 0 bases to trimming and J lost 1 base; unmatched junction nucleotides: 10. CDR1 is MGHRA, CDR2 YSYEKL, per germline. The CDR3 DNA sequence: TGCGCCAGCAGCCAAGAGAGGAGTAAAACTAGCGGGAGGTCCTACGAGCAGTACTTC. Its protein is CASSQERSKTSGRSYEQYF.

The chain carries TRBV15 and TRBJ1-2, with 7 positions matching TRBD1. Germline V gene lookup returns CDR1 LNHNV and CDR2 YYDKDF (reference sequence). The CDR3 has 15 amino acids. V lost 2 bases to trimming and J lost 6 bases; unmatched junction nucleotides: 9. The DNA of the CDR3 is TGTGCCACCAGCAGAACTTCCGGGACAGCTGATGGCTACACCTTC. The encoded protein is CATSRTSGTADGYTF. Supplemented by reference TRBV15 and TRBJ1-2, the full variable domain reads DAMVIQNPRYQVTQFGKPVTLSCSQTLNHNVMYWYQQKSSQAPKLLFHYYDKDFNNEADTPDNFQSRRPNTSFCFLDIRSPGLGDTAMYLCATSRTSGTADGYTFGSGTRLTVV.

This chain joins TRBV7-9 and TRBJ2-7; TRBD1 matches at 11 bases. The CDR3 covers 18 residues. Trimming took 5 bases from V and 0 from J; bases not matched to a gene: 12. The germline V gene encodes CDR1 SEHNR and CDR2 FQNEAQ (reference sequence). CDR3 sequence reads: CASSPSGGDRGSSYEQYF. The CDR3 coding sequence is TGTGCCAGCAGCCCCTCAGGCGGGGACAGGGGGAGCTCCTACGAGCAGTACTTC. Combining the CDR3 with reference TRBV7-9 and TRBJ2-7 gives the whole variable domain DTGVSQNPRHKITKRGQNVTFRCDPISEHNRLYWYRQTLGQGPEFLTYFQNEAQLEKSRLLSDRFSAERPKGSFSTLEIQRTEQGDSAMYLCASSPSGGDRGSSYEQYFGPGTRLTVT.

The V gene is TRBV30, the J gene TRBJ1-4; 7 nucleotides line up with TRBD1. Germline lookup yields CDR1 GTSNPN and CDR2 SVGIG (reference sequence). Trimming cost V 4 bases and J 3 bases; bases outside gene matches: 5. CDR3 size: 14 residues. The CDR3 region has the DNA TGTGCCTGGACCAAGCAGGGGGCTAATGAAAAACTGTTTTTT. This sequence encodes CAWTKQGANEKLFF. The entire variable domain, with the rest obtained from reference TRBV30 and TRBJ1-4, is as follows: SQTIHQWPATLVQPVGSPLSLECTVEGTSNPNLYWYRQAAGRGLQLLFYSVGIGQISSEVPQNLSASRPQDRQFILSSKKLLLSDSGFYLCAWTKQGANEKLFFGSGTQLSVL.